The sequence of this T cell receptor beta chain was determined in a study of glioma-infiltrating T cells after dendritic cell vaccination. The wider study: Patients received three intradermal dendritic cell vaccine injections at biweekly intervals.

The PCR used 60 V beta and 13 J beta primers. Only in-frame clones appear in the TCRdb table, and some are missing; sequencing was by immunoSEQ multiplex PCR. The sample consists of some 87,000 clones, around 85% of them appearing once. This CDR3 comprises 17 residues. CDR1 is SGDLS and CDR2 is YYNGEE in the germline V gene. The ends lost 3 bases at V and 0 bases at J; junction bases unmatched: 8. All glioblastoma patients lacked an isocitrate dehydrogenase mutation. This sequence joins TRBV9 and TRBJ2-1, with 8 bases identical to TRBD2. The sequencing here drew on blood, taken before dendritic cell vaccination. This clonotype was sampled from a human donor with glioblastoma. DNA for the CDR3: TGTGCCAGCAGCGCCACTAGCGGTCTAAGCTCCTACAATGAGCAGTTCTTC. This sequence encodes CASSATSGLSSYNEQFF. Drawing the rest from reference TRBV9 and TRBJ2-1, the complete variable domain is DSGVTQTPKHLITATGQRVTLRCSPRSGDLSVYWYQQSLDQGLQFLIQYYNGEERAKGNILERFSAQQFPDLHSELNLSSLELGDSALYFCASSATSGLSSYNEQFFGPGTRLTVL.